This TCR beta chain is drawn from a study of control samples from healthy donors and cancer patients. The CDR3 loop spans 14 amino acids. The germline CDR1 and CDR2 sequences are MNHNY and SVGAGI (reference sequence). V was cut by 4 bases and J by 9 bases, with 13 bases left in between. TCRdb's table, derived via immunoSEQ multiplex PCR, lists solely in-frame clones and lacks some. The sample has some 130,000 clones, 80% to 95% seen once. The chain carries TRBV6-6 and TRBJ1-6, with D possibly TRBD1 on 6 matching bases. Sequenced: blood. The TCR was taken from a man in his late teens or twenties in good health. CDR3 sequence: CASSSEGEPSPLHF. The CDR3 DNA sequence: TGTGCCAGCAGTTCCGAGGGGGAACCTTCACCCCTCCACTTT.